The source of this T cell receptor beta chain is a study of identical twins. A universal primer site was created by template switching, with the cDNA bearing unique molecular identifiers. From the 5' RACE reads, TCRdb called clonotypes with MiXCR, one entry per CDR3 protein. The sample shows 500,000 to 600,000 distinct CDR3 sequences, approximately 22% of them seen only once. This CDR3 is built from 13 residues. The germline V and J ends were trimmed by 1 base and 9 bases, with 10 bases remaining between them. This sample was also put to use in a study of T cells expressing NK-cell markers.

The rearrangement uses TRBV12-3 or TRBV12-4 and TRBJ2-1, with D unresolved. Sequencing was performed on CD4+ T cells sorted from blood. This clonotype was sampled from a woman in her late teens or twenties in good health. The CDR3 sequence is CASSLGPPGEQFF. Written as DNA, the CDR3 is TGTGCCAGCAGTTTAGGGCCGCCGGGTGAGCAGTTCTTC.